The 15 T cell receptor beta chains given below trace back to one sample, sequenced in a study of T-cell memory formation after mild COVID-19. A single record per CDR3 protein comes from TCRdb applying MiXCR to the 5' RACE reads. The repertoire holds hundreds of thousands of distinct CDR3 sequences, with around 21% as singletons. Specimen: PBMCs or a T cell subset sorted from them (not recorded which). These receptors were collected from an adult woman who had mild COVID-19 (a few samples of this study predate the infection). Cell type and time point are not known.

The CDR3 region has the DNA TGTGCCAGCAGCCCAGGGAGTATCCGAGAGCAGTACTTC. It yields the protein CASSPGSIREQYF. The rearrangement links TRBV3-1 to TRBJ2-7, with D perhaps given as TRBD1 or TRBD2 (5 bases each). CDR3 size: 13 residues. V gave up 4 bases and J gave up 7 bases, with 14 bases separating them. In germline, CDR1 is LGHDT, CDR2 YNNKEL (reference sequence).

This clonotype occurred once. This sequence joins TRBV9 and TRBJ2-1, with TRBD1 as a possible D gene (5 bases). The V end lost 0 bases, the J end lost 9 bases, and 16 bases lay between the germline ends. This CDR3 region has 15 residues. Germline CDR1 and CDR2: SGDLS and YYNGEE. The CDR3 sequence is CASSVEHSTDAEQFF. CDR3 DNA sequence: TGTGCCAGCAGCGTAGAACATTCGACAGACGCTGAGCAGTTCTTC.

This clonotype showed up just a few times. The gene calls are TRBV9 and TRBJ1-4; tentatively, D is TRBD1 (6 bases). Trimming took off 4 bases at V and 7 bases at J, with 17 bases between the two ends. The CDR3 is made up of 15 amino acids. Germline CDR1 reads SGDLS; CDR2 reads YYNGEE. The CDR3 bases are TGTGCCAGCAGCCAAGAGGGGGGGTGGAGTGAAAAACTGTTTTTT. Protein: CASSQEGGWSEKLFF.

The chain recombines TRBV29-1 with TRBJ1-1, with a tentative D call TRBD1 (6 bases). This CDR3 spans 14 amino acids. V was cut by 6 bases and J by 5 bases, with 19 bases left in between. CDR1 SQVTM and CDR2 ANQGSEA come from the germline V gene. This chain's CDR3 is CSVAGGGGRTEAFF. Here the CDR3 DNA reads TGCAGCGTCGCGGGGGGGGGCGGTAGGACTGAAGCTTTCTTT.

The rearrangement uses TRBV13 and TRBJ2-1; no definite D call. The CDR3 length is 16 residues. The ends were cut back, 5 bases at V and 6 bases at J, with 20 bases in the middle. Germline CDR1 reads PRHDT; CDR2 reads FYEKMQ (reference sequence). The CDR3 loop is CASSPFGLPGSNEQFF. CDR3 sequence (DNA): TGTGCCAGCAGCCCCTTCGGGCTTCCGGGCTCCAATGAGCAGTTCTTC.

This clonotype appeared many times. CDR3 protein: CASSSDRGSYEQYF. In nucleotides, the CDR3 is TGTGCCAGCAGTTCCGACAGGGGTAGCTACGAGCAGTACTTC. The chain links TRBV12-3 or TRBV12-4 to TRBJ2-7; TRBD1 matches at 8 bases. This CDR3 is built from 14 residues. Unmatched junction bases numbered 5, after V lost 4 bases and J lost 3 bases.

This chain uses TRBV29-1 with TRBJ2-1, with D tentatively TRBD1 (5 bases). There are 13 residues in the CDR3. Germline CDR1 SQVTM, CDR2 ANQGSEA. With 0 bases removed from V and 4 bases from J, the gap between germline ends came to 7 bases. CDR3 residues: CSVEETAYNEQFF. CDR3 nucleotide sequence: TGCAGCGTTGAAGAGACAGCGTACAATGAGCAGTTCTTC.

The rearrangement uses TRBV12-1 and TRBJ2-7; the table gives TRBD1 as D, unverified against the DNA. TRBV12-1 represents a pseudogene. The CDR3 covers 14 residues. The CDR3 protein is CASSFWQGAYEQYF. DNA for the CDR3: TGTGCCAGCAGCTTTTGGCAGGGGGCTTACGAGCAGTACTTC.

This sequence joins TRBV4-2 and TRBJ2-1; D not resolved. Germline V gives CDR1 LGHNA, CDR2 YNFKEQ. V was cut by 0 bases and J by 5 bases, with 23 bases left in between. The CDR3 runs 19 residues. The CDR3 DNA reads TGTGCCAGCAGCCAAGATCAGGACGGCCAAATCATGGGGAACAATGAGCAGTTCTTC. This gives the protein CASSQDQDGQIMGNNEQFF.

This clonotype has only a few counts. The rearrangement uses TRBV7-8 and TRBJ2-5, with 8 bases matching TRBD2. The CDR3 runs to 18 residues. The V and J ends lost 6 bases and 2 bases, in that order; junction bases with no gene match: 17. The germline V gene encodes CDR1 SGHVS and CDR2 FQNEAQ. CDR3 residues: CASRTSMLAGGPQETQYF. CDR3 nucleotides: TGTGCCAGCAGAACTTCCATGCTTGCGGGGGGACCACAAGAGACCCAGTACTTC.

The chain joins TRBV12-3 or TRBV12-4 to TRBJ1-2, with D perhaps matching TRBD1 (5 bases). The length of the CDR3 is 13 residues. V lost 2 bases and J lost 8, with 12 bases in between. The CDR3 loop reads CASSLWGEGGYTF. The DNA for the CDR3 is TGTGCCAGCAGTTTATGGGGGGAGGGAGGCTACACCTTC.

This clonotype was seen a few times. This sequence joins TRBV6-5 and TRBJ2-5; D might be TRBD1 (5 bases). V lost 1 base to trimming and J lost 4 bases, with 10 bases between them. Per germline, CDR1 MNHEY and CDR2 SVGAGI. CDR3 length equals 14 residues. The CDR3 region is CASSYLGPGETQYF. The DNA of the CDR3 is TGTGCCAGCAGTTACTTGGGGCCGGGAGAGACCCAGTACTTC.

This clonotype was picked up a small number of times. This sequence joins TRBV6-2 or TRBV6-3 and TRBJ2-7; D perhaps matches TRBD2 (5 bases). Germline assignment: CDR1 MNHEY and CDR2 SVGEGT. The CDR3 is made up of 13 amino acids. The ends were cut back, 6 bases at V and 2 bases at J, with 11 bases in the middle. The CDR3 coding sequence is TGTGCCAGCAGACTGGACTCAACCTACGAGCAGTACTTC. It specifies CASRLDSTYEQYF.

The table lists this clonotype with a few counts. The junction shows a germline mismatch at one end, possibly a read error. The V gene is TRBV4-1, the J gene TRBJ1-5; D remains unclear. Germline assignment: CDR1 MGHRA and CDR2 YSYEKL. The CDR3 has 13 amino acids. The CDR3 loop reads CASSQVSNQPQHF. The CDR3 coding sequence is TGTGCCAGCAGCCAAGTATCCAATCAGCCCCAGCATTTT.

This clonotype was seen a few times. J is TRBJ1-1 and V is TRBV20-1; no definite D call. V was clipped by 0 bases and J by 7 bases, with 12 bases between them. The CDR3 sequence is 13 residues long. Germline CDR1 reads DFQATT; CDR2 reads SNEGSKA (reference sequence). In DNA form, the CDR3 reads TGCAGTGCTAGAGAGAGACGACCTATTGAAGCTTTCTTT. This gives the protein CSARERRPIEAFF.